These T cell receptor beta chains were read from a single sample in a study of blood T cell repertoires in COVID-19. Only in-frame clones appear in the TCRdb table, and some are missing; sequencing was by immunoSEQ multiplex PCR. Of some 78,000 clones in the sample, 80% to 95% were seen once. The sample taken for sequencing was peripheral blood. The receptors originated from a woman in her forties or fifties in a cohort sampled during active COVID-19. The CDR3 runs from the conserved cysteine through the conserved F or W. Fields, in order: CDR3 protein, CDR3 DNA, J gene, V gene, clone size, D gene. The D gene is left open where the match is weak. A row's size may be missing; if present it is once, few, many or a size class.

CDR3aa: CASSWDSGRAGDTQYF
CDR3nt: TGTGCCAGCAGCTGGGATAGCGGGAGGGCCGGGGATACGCAGTATTTT
j_gene: TRBJ2-3
v_gene: TRBV7-2
abundance: -
d_gene: TRBD2

CDR3aa: CAISESGFSYNEQFF
CDR3nt: TGTGCCATCAGTGAGTCCGGTTTCTCCTACAATGAGCAGTTCTTC
j_gene: TRBJ2-1
v_gene: TRBV10-3
abundance: -
d_gene: -

CDR3aa: CASSLGGGRNEKLFF
CDR3nt: TGTGCCAGCAGCTTGGGGGGGGGAAGGAATGAAAAACTGTTTTTT
j_gene: TRBJ1-4
v_gene: TRBV5-8
abundance: -
d_gene: -

CDR3aa: CASSSPAGTSYEQYF
CDR3nt: TGTGCCAGCAGTTCCCCGGCCGGGACTAGCTACGAGCAGTACTTC
j_gene: TRBJ2-7
v_gene: TRBV6-2/TRBV6-3
abundance: -
d_gene: TRBD2

CDR3aa: CASSLPLTNLNTEAFF
CDR3nt: TGCGCCAGCAGCTTACCTTTAACTAACCTGAACACTGAAGCTTTCTTT
j_gene: TRBJ1-1
v_gene: TRBV5-1
abundance: -
d_gene: -

CDR3aa: CASSYTGTDGYTF
CDR3nt: TGTGCCAGCAGTTACACAGGGACGGATGGCTACACCTTC
j_gene: TRBJ1-2
v_gene: TRBV27
abundance: few
d_gene: -

CDR3aa: CATESSGSDEQYF
CDR3nt: TGTGCCACCGAGTCTAGCGGGAGCGACGAGCAGTACTTC
j_gene: TRBJ2-7
v_gene: TRBV24-1
abundance: -
d_gene: TRBD2

CDR3aa: CASSLMGQASYEQYF
CDR3nt: TGTGCCAGCAGCTTAATGGGACAGGCCTCCTACGAGCAGTACTTC
j_gene: TRBJ2-7
v_gene: TRBV11-1
abundance: -
d_gene: TRBD1

CDR3aa: CASRPRVGGNTYEQYF
CDR3nt: TGTGCCAGCAGGCCTAGAGTGGGCGGGAACACCTACGAGCAGTACTTC
j_gene: TRBJ2-7
v_gene: TRBV28
abundance: few
d_gene: -

CDR3aa: CASSGLAGEQFF
CDR3nt: TGTGCCAGCAGTGGCCTAGCGGGAGAGCAGTTCTTC
j_gene: TRBJ2-1
v_gene: TRBV25-1
abundance: -
d_gene: TRBD2

CDR3aa: CASSLGGSIETQYF
CDR3nt: TGTGCCAGCAGCTTAGGGGGCTCCATAGAGACCCAGTACTTC
j_gene: TRBJ2-5
v_gene: TRBV7-2
abundance: -
d_gene: -

CDR3aa: CASSFRGPYEQYF
CDR3nt: TGTGCCAGTAGTTTCCGCGGGCCCTACGAGCAGTACTTC
j_gene: TRBJ2-7
v_gene: TRBV19
abundance: once
d_gene: -

CDR3aa: CATSASADRGDAFF
CDR3nt: TGTGCCACCAGCGCCTCAGCGGACAGGGGAGATGCTTTCTTT
j_gene: TRBJ1-1
v_gene: TRBV15
abundance: -
d_gene: TRBD1

CDR3aa: CASSPQGDMKSIVRYGYTF
CDR3nt: TGTGCCAGCTCACCACAAGGGGACATGAAGTCAATTGTTCGCTATGGCTACACCTTC
j_gene: TRBJ1-2
v_gene: TRBV18
abundance: -
d_gene: -

CDR3aa: CASNGQVTVGEQYF
CDR3nt: TGTGCCAGCAATGGACAGGTGACCGTAGGGGAGCAGTACTTC
j_gene: TRBJ2-7
v_gene: TRBV28
abundance: -
d_gene: TRBD1

CDR3aa: CASSLEGADGYTF
CDR3nt: TGTGCCAGCAGTTTAGAGGGGGCGGATGGCTACACCTTC
j_gene: TRBJ1-2
v_gene: TRBV28
abundance: -
d_gene: TRBD1

CDR3aa: CASSFGGTGDTEAFF
CDR3nt: TGTGCCAGCAGTTTCGGCGGGACAGGGGATACTGAAGCTTTCTTT
j_gene: TRBJ1-1
v_gene: TRBV28
abundance: -
d_gene: TRBD1

CDR3aa: CASSLAHSGGTEAFF
CDR3nt: TGCGCCAGCAGCTTGGCCCACTCAGGGGGCACTGAAGCTTTCTTT
j_gene: TRBJ1-1
v_gene: TRBV5-1
abundance: -
d_gene: TRBD1

CDR3aa: CASSQSPGLASGELFF
CDR3nt: TGTGCCAGCAGCCAATCCCCCGGACTAGCGTCCGGGGAGCTGTTTTTT
j_gene: TRBJ2-2
v_gene: TRBV7-6
abundance: -
d_gene: TRBD2

CDR3aa: CASSIMVTGTSPYEQYF
CDR3nt: TGTGCCAGTAGTATAATGGTCACCGGGACTAGTCCCTACGAGCAGTACTTC
j_gene: TRBJ2-7
v_gene: TRBV19
abundance: -
d_gene: TRBD2

CDR3aa: CASSLGAEGQGGLNTEAFF
CDR3nt: TGTGCCAGCAGCTTAGGCGCAGAAGGACAGGGGGGCTTGAACACTGAAGCTTTCTTT
j_gene: TRBJ1-1
v_gene: TRBV7-9
abundance: -
d_gene: TRBD1

CDR3aa: CASSPQGGQPQHF
CDR3nt: TGCGCCAGCAGCCCACAGGGGGGTCAGCCCCAGCATTTT
j_gene: TRBJ1-5
v_gene: TRBV4-1
abundance: -
d_gene: TRBD1